This T cell receptor beta chain appears in the sequencing data of a study of T-cell reconstitution after alpha-beta-depleted transplantation in children. The CDR3 contains 14 residues. The V gene's germline CDR1 is SGHTA and CDR2 FQGTGA. V shed 5 bases and J shed 16 bases, with 24 bases lying between them. Unique molecular identifiers were incorporated into the prepared TCRbeta library. MiXCR, run by TCRdb on the PCR reads, gives a single entry per CDR3 protein. Of some 550,000 distinct CDR3 sequences in the sample, approximately 20% were seen once. This clonotype has only a few counts. The rearrangement links TRBV7-3 to TRBJ2-4; perhaps D is TRBD1 or TRBD2 (5 bases each). The sequence was collected from a human donor who donated a stem cell graft to a child with acute lymphoblastic leukemia. Sequences were derived from PBMCs from the stem cell graft donor, sampled from the stem cell graft. The CDR3 reads CASSPRGVVVGGYF. The CDR3 bases are TGTGCCAGCAGCCCGAGAGGGGTAGTTGTAGGAGGTTACTTC.